The next 6 T cell receptor beta chains were all read from a single sample in a study of cytomegalovirus exposure and HLA in healthy donors. 13 Jbeta primers and 60 Vbeta primers were used for the PCR. Profiling relied on immunoSEQ multiplex PCR, and the TCRdb table lists in-frame clones only, not all of them. The sample lists some 120,000 clones, 75% to 85% occurring once. The sample comprised PBMCs. These receptors all stem from a man aged 18 to 29 in good health and CMV-seronegative.

This clone was seen once. The same CDR3 can be traced to other DNA sequences in this sample. V is TRBV27 and J is TRBJ1-1; TRBD1 might be the D (5 bases). The CDR3 runs 14 residues. V gave up 2 bases and J gave up 1 base, with 8 bases separating them. Germline V lookup: CDR1 MNHEY, CDR2 SMNVEV (reference sequence). In DNA form, the CDR3 reads TGTGCCAGCAGTTTAGGGGCAGCGAACACTGAAGCTTTCTTT. This translates into CASSLGAANTEAFF.

The rearrangement links TRBV5-1 to TRBJ2-4; 11 nucleotides agree with TRBD2. The CDR3 covers 15 residues. Trimming took 0 bases from V and 6 from J; bases not matched to a gene: 2. Germline V lookup: CDR1 SGHRS, CDR2 YFSETQ. The chain's CDR3 is CASSLGLAGRNIQYF. The CDR3 region has the DNA TGCGCCAGCAGCTTGGGACTAGCGGGACGAAACATTCAGTACTTC.

The gene calls are TRBV10-3 and TRBJ1-2; D remains ambiguous. This CDR3 has 12 residues. Germline assignment: CDR1 ENHRY and CDR2 SYGVKD. Trimming removed 6 bases at V and 6 bases at J, with 11 bases between. CDR3 sequence (DNA): TGTGCCATCAGGAGGGAAGGTGATGGCTACACCTTC. Translation: CAIRREGDGYTF.

The chain employs TRBV30 and TRBJ1-2; 7 bases map to TRBD1. V shed 3 bases, J shed 13 bases, and the junction held 20 bases outside the gene matches. Germline values: CDR1 GTSNPN, CDR2 SVGIG (reference sequence). This CDR3 is 15 amino acids long. The CDR3 coding sequence is TGTGCCTGGAGAGAAGGGGGCGCTATTGTAAGGTCGCTCACCTTC. Translating gives CAWREGGAIVRSLTF.

This clone is a singleton in its sample. J is TRBJ2-7 and V is TRBV10-3, with D perhaps TRBD2 (6 bases). Germline CDR1 is ENHRY and CDR2 is SYGVKD. The CDR3 is 15 amino acids. The V and J ends lost 2 bases and 0 bases respectively, with 11 bases between them. In DNA, the CDR3 is TGTGCCATCAGTGAGGACTACGGGAGCTCCTACGAGCAGTACTTC. Protein: CAISEDYGSSYEQYF.

J is TRBJ1-5 and V is TRBV7-8; 12 positions agree with TRBD1. The junction had 5 bases not matched to a gene; V was cut back by 5 bases and J by 0 bases. In germline, CDR1 is SGHVS, CDR2 FQNEAQ. The CDR3 totals 17 residues. This CDR3 is CASSVGQGASSNQPQHF. CDR3 nucleotides: TGTGCCAGCAGCGTGGGACAGGGGGCCAGTAGCAATCAGCCCCAGCATTTT.